The 2 T cell receptor beta chains reported below all come from one sample, sequenced in a study of T cells in women clearing cervical HPV infection. Libraries were prepared by immunoSEQ multiplex PCR; TCRdb keeps only in-frame clonotypes and omits some of them. The table for this sample gives some 41,000 clones. The sample taken for sequencing was blood buffy coat. These receptors were taken from a woman aged 18-70 years with a cervical HPV16 infection that either progressed to CIN3+ or cleared (not recorded which).

A remark on this clone: The CDR3 is cut off 3 residues early in the read; its end comes from the germline J gene. The chain recombines TRBV7-6 with TRBJ2-1, with 9 bases aligning to TRBD2. Germline V gene sequence: CDR1 SGHVS, CDR2 FNYEAQ. The V gene end was trimmed by 2 bases and the J gene end by 0 bases; junction bases not matched to a gene: 2. This CDR3 comprises 16 residues. The sequenced CDR3 bases are TGTGCCAGCAGCTTACTAGCGGGACCCTCCTACAATGAG. Its protein is CASSLLAGPSYNE. Given in full, the CDR3 is CASSLLAGPSYNEQFF.

Of note for this clone: The read is 3 residues too short to cover the CDR3 end, so that end is filled in from the germline J gene. This sequence joins TRBV20-1 and TRBJ2-5; 12 nucleotides match TRBD2. The CDR3 contains 16 residues. In germline, CDR1 is DFQATT, CDR2 SNEGSKA (reference sequence). J lost 4 bases, V lost 4 bases, and 10 bases had no gene match. The CDR3 protein is CSATSTSGSLRETQYF. The DNA read from the CDR3 is TGCAGTGCTACCTCGACTAGCGGGAGCCTGAGAGAGACC.